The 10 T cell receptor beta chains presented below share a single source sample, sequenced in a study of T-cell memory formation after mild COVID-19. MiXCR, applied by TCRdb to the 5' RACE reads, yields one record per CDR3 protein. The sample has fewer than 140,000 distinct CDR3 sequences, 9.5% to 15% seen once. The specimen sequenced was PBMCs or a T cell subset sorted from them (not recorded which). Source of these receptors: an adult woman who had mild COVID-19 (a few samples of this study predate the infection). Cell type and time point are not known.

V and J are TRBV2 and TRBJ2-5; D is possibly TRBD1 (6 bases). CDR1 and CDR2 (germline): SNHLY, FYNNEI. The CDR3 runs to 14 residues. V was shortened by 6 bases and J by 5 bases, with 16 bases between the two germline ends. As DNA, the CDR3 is TGTGCCAGCAGCCCTGAGACAGGCGGGGAGACCCAGTACTTC. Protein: CASSPETGGETQYF.

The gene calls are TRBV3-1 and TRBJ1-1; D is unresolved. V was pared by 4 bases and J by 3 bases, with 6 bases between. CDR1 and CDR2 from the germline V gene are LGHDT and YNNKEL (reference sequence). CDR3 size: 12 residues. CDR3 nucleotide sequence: TGTGCCAGCAGCCGTCCAGACACTGAAGCTTTCTTT. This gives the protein CASSRPDTEAFF.

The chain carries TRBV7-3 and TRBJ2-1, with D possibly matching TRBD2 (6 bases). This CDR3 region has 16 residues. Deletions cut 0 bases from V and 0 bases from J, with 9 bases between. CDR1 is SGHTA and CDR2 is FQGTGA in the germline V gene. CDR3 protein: CASSLTSGYSYNEQFF. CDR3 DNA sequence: TGTGCCAGCAGCTTAACGAGCGGGTACTCCTACAATGAGCAGTTCTTC.

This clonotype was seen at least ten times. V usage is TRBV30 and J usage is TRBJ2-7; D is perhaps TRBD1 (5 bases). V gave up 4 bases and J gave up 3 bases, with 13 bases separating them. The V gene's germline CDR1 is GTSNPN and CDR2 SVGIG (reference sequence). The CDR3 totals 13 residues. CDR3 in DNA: TGTGCCTGGAATGGACAACAACTCTACGAGCAGTACTTC. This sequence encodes CAWNGQQLYEQYF.

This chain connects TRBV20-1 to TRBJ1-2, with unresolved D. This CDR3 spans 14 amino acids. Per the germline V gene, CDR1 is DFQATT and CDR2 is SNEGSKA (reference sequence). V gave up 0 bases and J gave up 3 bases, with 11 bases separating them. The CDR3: CSARDLRDDYGYTF. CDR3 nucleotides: TGCAGTGCTAGAGACCTCAGAGACGACTATGGCTACACCTTC.

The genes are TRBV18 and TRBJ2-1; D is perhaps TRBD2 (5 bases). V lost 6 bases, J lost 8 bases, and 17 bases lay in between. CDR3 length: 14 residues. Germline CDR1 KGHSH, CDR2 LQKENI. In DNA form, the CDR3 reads TGTGCCAGCTCCCCGCCGGAGGAGTGGGATGAGCAGTTCTTC. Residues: CASSPPEEWDEQFF.

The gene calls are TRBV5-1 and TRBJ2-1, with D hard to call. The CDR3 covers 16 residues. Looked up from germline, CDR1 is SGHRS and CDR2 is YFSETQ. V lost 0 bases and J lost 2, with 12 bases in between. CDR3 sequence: CASSLVQSVAYNEQFF. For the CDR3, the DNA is TGCGCCAGCAGCTTGGTTCAATCGGTGGCCTACAATGAGCAGTTCTTC.

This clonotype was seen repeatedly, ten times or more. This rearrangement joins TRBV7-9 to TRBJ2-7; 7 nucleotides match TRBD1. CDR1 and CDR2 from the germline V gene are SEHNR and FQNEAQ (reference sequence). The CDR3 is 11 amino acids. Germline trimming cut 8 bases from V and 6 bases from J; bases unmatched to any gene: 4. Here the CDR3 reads CASGTVSEQYF. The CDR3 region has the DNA TGTGCCAGCGGGACAGTTTCCGAGCAGTACTTC.

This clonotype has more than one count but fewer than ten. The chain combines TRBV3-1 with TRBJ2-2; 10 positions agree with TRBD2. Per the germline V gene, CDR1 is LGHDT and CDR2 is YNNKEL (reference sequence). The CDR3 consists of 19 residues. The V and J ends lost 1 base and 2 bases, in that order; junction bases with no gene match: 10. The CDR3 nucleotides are TGTGCCAGCAGCCAAGGGTGGCTTACTAGCGGGGCCAACACCGGGGAGCTGTTTTTT. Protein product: CASSQGWLTSGANTGELFF.

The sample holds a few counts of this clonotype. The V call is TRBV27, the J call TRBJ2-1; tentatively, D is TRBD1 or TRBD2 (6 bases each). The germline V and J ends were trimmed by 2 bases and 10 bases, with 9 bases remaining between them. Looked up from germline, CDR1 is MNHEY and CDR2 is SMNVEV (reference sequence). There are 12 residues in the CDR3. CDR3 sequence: CASSLIGGEQFF. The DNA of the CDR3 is TGTGCCAGCAGTTTAATCGGGGGCGAGCAGTTCTTC.